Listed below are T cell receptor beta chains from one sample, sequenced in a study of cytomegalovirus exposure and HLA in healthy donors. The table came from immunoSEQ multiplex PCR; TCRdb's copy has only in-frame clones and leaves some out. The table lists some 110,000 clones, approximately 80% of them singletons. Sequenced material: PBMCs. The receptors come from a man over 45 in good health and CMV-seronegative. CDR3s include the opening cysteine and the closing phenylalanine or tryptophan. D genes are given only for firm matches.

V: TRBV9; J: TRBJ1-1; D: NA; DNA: TGTGCCAGCAGCGTGACAGTGAACACTGAAGCTTTCTTT; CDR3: CASSVTVNTEAFF
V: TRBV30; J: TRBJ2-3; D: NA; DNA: TGTGCCTGGAGTGTGGAGAGAAGAGTCGGAGATACGCAGTATTTT; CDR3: CAWSVERRVGDTQYF
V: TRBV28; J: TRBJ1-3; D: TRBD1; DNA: TGTGCCAGCAGTGATCCGGGACAGAGGATTGGAAACACCATATATTTT; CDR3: CASSDPGQRIGNTIYF
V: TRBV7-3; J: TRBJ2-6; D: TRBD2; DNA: TGTGCCAGCAGCTTAACGGGAAGCGGGGGGATCTCTGGGGCCAACGTCCTGACTTTC; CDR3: CASSLTGSGGISGANVLTF
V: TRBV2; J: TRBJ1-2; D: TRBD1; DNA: TGTGCCAGCAGTGAGGCGGACAGGGTCCTTATGCAGGGCTACACCTTC; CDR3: CASSEADRVLMQGYTF
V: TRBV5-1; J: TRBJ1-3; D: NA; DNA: TGCGCCAGCAGCCCCCAGGAGGACTCTGGAAGCACCATATATTTT; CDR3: CASSPQEDSGSTIYF
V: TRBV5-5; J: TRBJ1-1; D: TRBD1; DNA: TGTGCCAGCAGCTGGGGACAGAGAAACACTGAAGCTTTCTTT; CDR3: CASSWGQRNTEAFF
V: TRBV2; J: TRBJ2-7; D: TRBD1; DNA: TGTGCCAGCACCTCCCGGGACAGGGTGTTCGAGCAGTACTTC; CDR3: CASTSRDRVFEQYF
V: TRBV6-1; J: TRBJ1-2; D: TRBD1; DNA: TGTGCCAGCAGTGAAGCAAGGACAGGGATCTATGGCTACACCTTC; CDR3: CASSEARTGIYGYTF
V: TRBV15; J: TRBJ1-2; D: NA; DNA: TGTGCCACCAGCAGAGGTGGGGTAGACAGGATTTATGGCTACACCTTC; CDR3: CATSRGGVDRIYGYTF
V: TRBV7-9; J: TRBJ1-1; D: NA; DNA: TGTTCCAGCAGCCCGCCCAATTCAGATTACACTGAAGCTTTCTTT; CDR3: CSSSPPNSDYTEAFF